The 2 T cell receptor beta chains reported below all come from one sample, sequenced in a study of glioma-infiltrating T cells after dendritic cell vaccination. Profiled with immunoSEQ multiplex PCR; TCRdb holds only in-frame clones, not every one. There are 60,000 to 70,000 clones in the sample; 82% occur only once, and over 8.5% lies in the top ten. Specimen: blood, collected before dendritic cell vaccination. These receptors were collected from a human donor with glioblastoma.

The genes are TRBV4-1 and TRBJ2-2; 11 bases are a match to TRBD2. Per the germline V gene, CDR1 is MGHRA and CDR2 is YSYEKL. V trimming: 4 bases; J trimming: 6 bases; junction bases outside the gene matches: 22. The CDR3 contains 21 residues. The CDR3 reads CASSPSRLAGFPRLVAGELFF. CDR3 in DNA: TGCGCCAGCAGCCCTTCCCGACTAGCGGGGTTTCCAAGGCTTGTGGCCGGGGAGCTGTTTTTT.

The chain couples TRBV2 to TRBJ2-1; TRBD2 is a possible D gene (7 bases). V lost 8 bases to trimming and J lost 2 bases, with 13 bases between them. Germline V CDR1 and CDR2: SNHLY, FYNNEI. CDR3 size: 14 residues. In DNA form, the CDR3 reads TGTGCCAGCTTAACGGGGGGCGCCTACAATGAGCAGTTCTTC. It yields the protein CASLTGGAYNEQFF.